A selection of T cell receptor beta chains follows, all from one sample in a study of tumor-infiltrating lymphocytes in primary liver carcinoma. Each CDR3 protein is one row after TCRdb ran MiXCR on the multiplex PCR reads. The data contain fewer than 70,000 distinct CDR3 sequences, about two thirds of them singletons. The sequencing sample was made of liver tumor tissue from sampling region 2. These receptors originate from a man aged 40-50 years with primary liver carcinoma and hepatitis B virus infection. Each CDR3 is given with its conserved first and last residue. A D gene is named only where the DNA matches it firmly. Size is omitted from some rows. Given values are once, few, many or a class for expanded clones.

clone_size	d_call	v_call	j_call	cdr3_aa	cdr3_nt
NA	TRBD1	TRBV6-1	TRBJ2-7	CVSSEPGQGGEQYF	TGTGTCAGCAGTGAACCAGGACAGGGCGGCGAGCAGTACTTC
NA	NA	TRBV10-3	TRBJ2-3	CAISESESNPMIDTQYF	TGTGCCATCAGTGAGTCCGAGAGTAACCCTATGATAGATACGCAGTATTTT
NA	TRBD1	TRBV12-3/TRBV12-4	TRBJ2-3	CASRSGTGTDTQYF	TGTGCCAGCAGAAGCGGGACAGGGACGGATACGCAGTATTTT
NA	NA	TRBV21-1	TRBJ2-1	CASSSGTRVDRPSYNEQFF	TGTGCCAGCAGCAGTGGGACGCGGGTGGATAGACCGTCCTACAATGAGCAGTTCTTC
NA	TRBD1	TRBV6-1	TRBJ2-7	CATSTGTGPYEQYF	TGTGCCACCAGCACCGGGACAGGCCCCTACGAGCAGTACTTC
NA	TRBD2	TRBV7-9	TRBJ2-1	CANILGGGDYRSEFF	TGTGCCAACATTCTTGGAGGCGGGGACTACAGGTCGGAGTTCTTC
NA	NA	TRBV4-3	TRBJ2-1	CTSSQELDLKNEQFF	TGCACCAGCAGCCAAGAACTCGACCTGAAGAATGAGCAGTTCTTC
many	TRBD1	TRBV30	TRBJ2-7	CAWDRGNTYEQYF	TGTGCCTGGGACAGGGGGAATACCTACGAGCAGTACTTC
NA	NA	TRBV4-3	TRBJ2-1	CASSPRGGSVNEQFF	TGCGCCAGCAGCCCAAGGGGGGGGTCGGTTAATGAGCAGTTCTTC
NA	TRBD1	TRBV6-5	TRBJ1-1	CASARTGETEAFF	TGTGCCAGTGCTAGGACAGGGGAAACAGAAGCTTTCTTT
many	NA	TRBV25-1	TRBJ2-7	CATHGHAYEQYF	TGTGCCACCCATGGGCATGCCTACGAGCAGTACTTC
NA	TRBD1	TRBV6-2/TRBV6-3	TRBJ1-5	CASSPHRGLWYQPQHF	TGTGCCAGCAGTCCCCACAGGGGTCTGTGGTATCAGCCCCAGCATTTT
NA	NA	TRBV12-3/TRBV12-4	TRBJ1-5	CVSMRGTAMNQPQHF	TGTGTCAGCATGCGGGGCACCGCAATGAATCAGCCCCAGCATTTT
NA	NA	TRBV11-2	TRBJ2-5	CASSLHLGLVVF	TGTGCCAGTAGCTTGCACTTGGGGCTGGTCGTCTTC
NA	NA	TRBV20-1	TRBJ2-7	CSARGLPGWYF	TGCAGTGCTAGAGGGCTACCGGGATGGTACTTC
NA	NA	TRBV11-2	TRBJ1-4	CVSNKTPGGANEKLFF	TGTGTCAGCAACAAGACTCCGGGAGGAGCAAATGAAAAACTGTTTTTT